One sample yielded the 25 T cell receptor beta chains listed below, sequenced in a study of cytomegalovirus exposure and HLA in healthy donors. The method was immunoSEQ multiplex PCR; TCRdb's version includes in-frame clones alone and lacks a portion of them. The sample lists around 250,000 clones, around 91% occurring once. Material: PBMCs. Receptors originate from a woman aged 18-30 years in good health and CMV-seronegative.

The CDR3 region has the DNA TGTGCCAGCAGCCAGTTACTAGTAGCGGTCTCCTACAATGAGCAGTTCTTC. Its translation: CASSQLLVAVSYNEQFF. The chain links TRBV4-2 to TRBJ2-1, with D possibly being TRBD2 (6 bases). From germline, CDR1 is LGHNA and CDR2 YNFKEQ. Deletions cut 3 bases from V and 0 bases from J, with 15 bases between. This CDR3 has 17 residues.

The chain combines TRBV11-2 with TRBJ1-4; TRBD1 aligns across 9 bases. The V and J ends lost 3 bases and 6 bases, in that order; junction bases with no gene match: 8. The CDR3 sequence is 16 residues long. Germline V gene data show CDR1 as SGHAT and CDR2 as FQNNGV. The CDR3 sequence is CASSFGQGRIDEKLFF. The CDR3 DNA reads TGTGCCAGCAGCTTCGGACAGGGGAGGATTGATGAAAAACTGTTTTTT.

This clone was observed once. The gene calls are TRBV11-3 and TRBJ1-1; tentative D call: TRBD1 (6 bases). The CDR3 is 15 residues long. Trimming removed 3 bases from V and 2 bases from J, with 13 bases in between. Germline V gene sequence: CDR1 SGHNT, CDR2 YENEEA. The DNA of the CDR3 is TGTGCCAGCAGCTTGGGGGCGGCAAGTAACACTGAAGCTTTCTTT. This gives the protein CASSLGAASNTEAFF.

The CDR3 coding sequence is TGTGCCAGCAGTTACTCTATCTACACTGAAGCTTTCTTT. This encodes CASSYSIYTEAFF. J is TRBJ1-1 and V is TRBV6-5; no reliable D call. The CDR3 covers 13 residues. Trimming took 0 bases from V and 3 from J, leaving 5 bases between them. CDR1 is MNHEY, CDR2 SVGAGI, per germline.

The chain uses TRBV4-2 and TRBJ2-1; tentative D call: TRBD1 (6 bases). Between the trimmed V and J ends, which lost 1 base and 7 bases, there was a span of 20 bases. The CDR3 has 17 amino acids. Germline CDR1 reads LGHNA; CDR2 reads YNFKEQ. The CDR3 DNA reads as TGTGCCAGCAGCCAAGGGGACACTGGGGGTACGGTTAATGAGCAGTTCTTC. As protein: CASSQGDTGGTVNEQFF.

J is TRBJ1-1 and V is TRBV5-1; no definite D call. The CDR3 is 13 residues long. V lost 5 bases and J lost 3, with 11 bases in between. Germline CDR1 SGHRS, CDR2 YFSETQ. CDR3 bases: TGCGCCAGCAGACAGCAATTTGACACTGAAGCTTTCTTT. Its translation is CASRQQFDTEAFF. The variable domain in full, with the rest retrieved from reference TRBV5-1 and TRBJ1-1, is KAGVTQTPRYLIKTRGQQVTLSCSPISGHRSVSWYQQTPGQGLQFLFEYFSETQRNKGNFPGRFSGRQFSNSRSEMNVSTLELGDSALYLCASRQQFDTEAFFGQGTRLTVV.

V usage is TRBV7-9 and J usage is TRBJ2-7; 9 positions agree with TRBD1. CDR3 length: 14 residues. Trimming at V came to 4 bases and at J to 7 bases, leaving 8 bases not matched to a gene. Germline lookup yields CDR1 SEHNR and CDR2 FQNEAQ (reference sequence). In DNA form, the CDR3 reads TGTGCCAGCAGCTCGGGACAGGGACTTGAAGAGCAGTACTTC. Translating gives CASSSGQGLEEQYF.

V and J are TRBV4-1 and TRBJ2-1; 10 nucleotides agree with TRBD2. V gave up 8 bases and J gave up 9 bases; unmatched junction bases: 22. The CDR3 has 18 amino acids. Germline V gene sequence: CDR1 MGHRA, CDR2 YSYEKL. DNA of the CDR3: TGCGCCAGCCGTCAAGCAGCGGGGGGGCCTCAGTATTTGAGTGAGCAGTTCTTC. Its translation is CASRQAAGGPQYLSEQFF.

V and J are TRBV28 and TRBJ2-1; D perhaps matches TRBD1 (5 bases). The CDR3 length is 12 residues. The germline V gene has CDR1 MDHEN and CDR2 SYDVKM. V was trimmed by 7 bases and J by 5 bases, leaving 9 bases between them. As DNA, the CDR3 is TGTGCCAGCACCGAAGGGGACAATGAGCAGTTCTTC. It codes for CASTEGDNEQFF.

This clone turned up a few times. The V gene is TRBV9, the J gene TRBJ1-6; D uncertain. The CDR3 has 14 residues. Germline V gene sequence: CDR1 SGDLS, CDR2 YYNGEE. V lost 8 bases to trimming and J lost 7 bases, with 16 bases between them. The CDR3 DNA reads as TGTGCCAGGTTGGCCGGGGAGGTCAATTCACCCCTCCACTTT. Translated, it gives CARLAGEVNSPLHF. Full variable domain (outside the CDR3, taken from reference TRBV9 and TRBJ1-6): DSGVTQTPKHLITATGQRVTLRCSPRSGDLSVYWYQQSLDQGLQFLIQYYNGEERAKGNILERFSAQQFPDLHSELNLSSLELGDSALYFCARLAGEVNSPLHFGNGTRLTVT.

This sequence joins TRBV29-1 and TRBJ1-4, with TRBD1 matching over 9 bases. This CDR3 has 13 residues. Germline lookup yields CDR1 SQVTM and CDR2 ANQGSEA. J lost 8 bases, V lost 2 bases, and 3 bases had no gene match. CDR3 in DNA: TGCAGCGTTGAAACAGGGGGCCAGGAAAAACTGTTTTTT. It is translated as CSVETGGQEKLFF.

V is TRBV27 and J is TRBJ2-3, with D unclear. Looked up from germline, CDR1 is MNHEY and CDR2 is SMNVEV (reference sequence). This CDR3 has 13 amino acids. Trimming took 3 bases from V and 3 from J, leaving 7 bases between them. The DNA of the CDR3 is TGTGCCAGCAGTTTCAAACTGACAGATACGCAGTATTTT. Translated: CASSFKLTDTQYF.

The gene calls are TRBV6-5 and TRBJ2-4; no firm D call. This CDR3 is 11 amino acids long. Germline V gene data show CDR1 as MNHEY and CDR2 as SVGAGI. Trimming took off 8 bases at V and 7 bases at J, with 9 bases between the two ends. In nucleotides, the CDR3 is TGTGCCAGCTATCAGAGGAACATTCAGTACTTC. This encodes CASYQRNIQYF.

The chain has TRBV2 and TRBJ1-2; tentative D call: TRBD1 (6 bases). This CDR3 is built from 12 residues. CDR1 is SNHLY and CDR2 is FYNNEI in the germline V gene. Trimming removed 9 bases from V and 4 bases from J, with 12 bases in between. The CDR3: CARRGGGYGYTF. In DNA form, the CDR3 reads TGTGCCAGAAGAGGGGGGGGCTATGGCTACACCTTC. The full variable domain, its missing parts supplied by reference TRBV2 and TRBJ1-2, is EPEVTQTPSHQVTQMGQEVILRCVPISNHLYFYWYRQILGQKVEFLVSFYNNEISEKSEIFDDQFSVERPDGSNFTLKIRSTKLEDSAMYFCARRGGGYGYTFGSGTRLTVV.

The V call is TRBV7-5, the J call TRBJ1-2; the listed D gene, TRBD1, was not tested against the DNA. TRBV7-5 is classified as a pseudogene. The CDR3 extends over 19 amino acids. The CDR3 is CVRSTRPGQGKLRDYGYTF. CDR3 coding DNA: TGTGTCAGAAGCACGCGGCCCGGACAGGGGAAGTTACGGGACTATGGCTACACCTTC.

The chain has TRBV7-9 and TRBJ1-5; tentatively, D is TRBD1 (5 bases). The ends were cut back, 1 base at V and 2 bases at J, with 15 bases in the middle. Germline CDR1 and CDR2: SEHNR and FQNEAQ (reference sequence). The length of the CDR3 is 17 residues. Here the CDR3 DNA reads TGTGCCAGCAGCTTAGGGGCCGGGGGAGAAGGCAATCAGCCCCAGCATTTT. Protein product: CASSLGAGGEGNQPQHF.

The V call is TRBV28, the J call TRBJ2-1, with D possibly being TRBD1 (6 bases). Trimming took off 4 bases at V and 6 bases at J, with 16 bases between the two ends. Germline values: CDR1 MDHEN, CDR2 SYDVKM. This CDR3 has 15 amino acids. CDR3 protein: CASSSPTPDSNEQFF. The CDR3 DNA reads TGTGCCAGCAGTTCACCCACTCCGGACAGCAATGAGCAGTTCTTC.

In DNA, the CDR3 is TGTGCCAGCAGTGAGAACAGGGGGCGCAAATTTGCGGGGGCTAATCAGCCCCAGCATTTT. It specifies CASSENRGRKFAGANQPQHF. The chain recombines TRBV6-1 with TRBJ1-5; 9 bases are a match to TRBD1. The CDR3 is made up of 20 amino acids. Per the germline V gene, CDR1 is MNHNS and CDR2 is SASEGT. The V and J ends lost 3 bases and 4 bases, in that order; junction bases with no gene match: 19.

This chain uses TRBV9 with TRBJ2-3; D is possibly TRBD2 (7 bases). V dropped 2 bases and J dropped 3 bases, with 13 bases sitting between them. This CDR3 has 15 amino acids. Per germline, CDR1 SGDLS and CDR2 YYNGEE. Here the CDR3 DNA reads TGTGCCAGCAGCGTCTACGGGGGGCTAACAGATACGCAGTATTTT. It specifies CASSVYGGLTDTQYF.

This clone appeared a single time. V and J are TRBV7-2 and TRBJ1-2; possible D gene TRBD1, 6 bases. CDR3 length: 14 amino acids. Trimming removed 5 bases from V and 3 bases from J, with 13 bases in between. CDR1 and CDR2 from the germline V gene are SGHTA and FQGNSA. This CDR3 is CASSSTTGDYGYTF. In nucleotides, the CDR3 is TGTGCCAGCAGCAGTACGACAGGTGACTATGGCTACACCTTC.

The chain uses TRBV14 and TRBJ2-2, with 8 nucleotides matching TRBD1. With V trimmed by 5 bases and J by 1 base, 6 bases remained unmatched. Germline lookup yields CDR1 SGHDN and CDR2 FVKESK. The CDR3 is made up of 16 amino acids. The DNA of the CDR3 is TGTGCCAGCAGCTCCCGGACAGGGCGGAACACCGGGGAGCTGTTTTTT. Protein sequence: CASSSRTGRNTGELFF.

DNA of the CDR3: TGTGCCAGCAGTAAGCGCCTAAACACCGGGGAGCTGTTTTTT. It specifies CASSKRLNTGELFF. This chain joins TRBV25-1 and TRBJ2-2; no definite D call. Trimming shortened V by 5 bases and J by 2 bases, and 9 bases separated the two germline ends. Germline V lookup: CDR1 MGHDK, CDR2 SYGVNS. There are 14 residues in the CDR3.

The J gene is TRBJ1-1, the V gene TRBV4-3; no reliable D call. V was clipped by 0 bases and J by 0 bases, with 5 bases between them. This CDR3 spans 14 amino acids. Germline values: CDR1 LGHNA, CDR2 YSLEER. The CDR3 region is CASSQEEVNTEAFF. Here the CDR3 DNA reads TGCGCCAGCAGCCAAGAAGAGGTGAACACTGAAGCTTTCTTT.

Here the CDR3 DNA reads TGTGCCAGCAGCTTATGGGGAGGGGCAGATACGCAGTATTTT. Translated, it gives CASSLWGGADTQYF. This chain links TRBV7-2 with TRBJ2-3; 7 bases agree with TRBD2. V dropped 2 bases and J dropped 4; count of bases not matched to a gene: 3. Germline CDR1 is SGHTA and CDR2 is FQGNSA. The CDR3 totals 14 residues.

V is TRBV4-1 and J is TRBJ1-4, with 7 bases that match TRBD1. Germline lookup yields CDR1 MGHRA and CDR2 YSYEKL. V lost 0 bases and J lost 0; bases outside the gene matches: 7. CDR3 size: 18 residues. The CDR3 DNA follows: TGCGCCAGCAGCCAAGATCCGGGACAGCTTACAACTAATGAAAAACTGTTTTTT. It translates to CASSQDPGQLTTNEKLFF.